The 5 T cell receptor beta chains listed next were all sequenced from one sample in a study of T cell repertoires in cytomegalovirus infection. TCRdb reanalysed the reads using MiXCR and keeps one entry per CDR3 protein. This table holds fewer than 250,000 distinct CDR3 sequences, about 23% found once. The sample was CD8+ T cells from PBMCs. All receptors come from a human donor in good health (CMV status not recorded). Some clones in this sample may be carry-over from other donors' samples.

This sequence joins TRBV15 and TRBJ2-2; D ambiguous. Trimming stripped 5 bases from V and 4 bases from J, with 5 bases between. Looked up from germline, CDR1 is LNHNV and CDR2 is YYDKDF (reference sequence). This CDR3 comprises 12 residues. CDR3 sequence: CATSQSTGELFF. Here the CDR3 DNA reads TGTGCCACCAGCCAGAGCACCGGGGAGCTGTTTTTT.

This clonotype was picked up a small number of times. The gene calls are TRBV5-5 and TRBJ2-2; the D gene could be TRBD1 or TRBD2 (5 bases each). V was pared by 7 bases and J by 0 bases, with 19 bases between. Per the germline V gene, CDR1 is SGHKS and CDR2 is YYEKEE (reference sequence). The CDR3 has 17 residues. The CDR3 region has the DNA TGTGCCAGCCGGTCGGGGTCCGTGGGGGCGAACACCGGGGAGCTGTTTTTT. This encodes CASRSGSVGANTGELFF.

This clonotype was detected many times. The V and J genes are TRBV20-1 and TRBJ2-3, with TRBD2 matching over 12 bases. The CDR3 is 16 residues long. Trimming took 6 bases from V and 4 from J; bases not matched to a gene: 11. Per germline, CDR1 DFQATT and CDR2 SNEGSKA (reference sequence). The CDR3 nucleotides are TGCAGTGCCAGGGGAGGACTAGCGGGGATCGCAGATACGCAGTATTTT. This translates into CSARGGLAGIADTQYF.

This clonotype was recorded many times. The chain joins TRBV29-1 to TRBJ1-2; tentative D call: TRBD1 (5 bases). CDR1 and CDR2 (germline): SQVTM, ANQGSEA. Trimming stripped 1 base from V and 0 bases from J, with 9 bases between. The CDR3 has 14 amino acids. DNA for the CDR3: TGCAGCGTTGAAGGGGGCGCAGCTAACTATGGCTACACCTTC. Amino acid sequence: CSVEGGAANYGYTF. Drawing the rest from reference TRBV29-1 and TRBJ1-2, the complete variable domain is SAVISQKPSRDICQRGTSLTIQCQVDSQVTMMFWYRQQPGQSLTLIATANQGSEATYESGFVIDKFPISRPNLTFSTLTVSNMSPEDSSIYLCSVEGGAANYGYTFGSGTRLTVV.

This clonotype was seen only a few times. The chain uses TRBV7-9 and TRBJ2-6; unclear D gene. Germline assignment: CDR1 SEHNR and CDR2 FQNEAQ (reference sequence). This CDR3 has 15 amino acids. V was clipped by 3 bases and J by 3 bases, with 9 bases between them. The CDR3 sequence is CASSLDRDGANVLTF. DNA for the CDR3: TGTGCCAGCAGCTTGGACCGTGATGGGGCCAACGTCCTGACTTTC.